This TCR beta chain was retrieved from a study of blood T cell repertoires in COVID-19. Study information: Collection of acute and convalescent COVID-19 samples took place in the United States, Italy and Spain.

The V gene's germline CDR1 is SGHNT and CDR2 YENEEA. The CDR3 has 11 amino acids. Trimming removed 3 bases from V and 6 bases from J, with 6 bases in between. Assay: immunoSEQ multiplex PCR; the TCRdb copy retains only in-frame clones and omits some. Among some 290,000 clones listed, about 85% were seen once. This receptor was obtained from a man aged 18 to 30 with active or convalescent COVID-19. Sequenced: peripheral blood. The gene calls are TRBV11-3 and TRBJ2-7, with a possible D match to TRBD2 (6 bases). CDR3: CASSFGGEQYF. The CDR3 DNA is TGTGCCAGCAGCTTCGGGGGCGAGCAGTACTTC.